This TCR beta chain derives from a study of tissue T cells after allogeneic stem cell transplantation. V was shortened by 6 bases and J by 10 bases, with 10 bases between the two germline ends. Germline V gene lookup returns CDR1 MGHDK and CDR2 SYGVNS. The CDR3 has 12 amino acids. Survey-depth TCRbeta CDR3 sequencing reported V/J genes and productive frequencies. Assay: immunoSEQ multiplex PCR; the TCRdb copy retains only in-frame clones and omits some. The sample lists more than 20,000 clones, more than 80% occurring once. This TCR derives from a male donor older than 55 who later had graft-versus-host disease after an allogeneic stem cell transplant. This chain joins TRBV25-1 and TRBJ1-6, with D uncertain. Sequences were derived from blood, sampled before transplantation. CDR3 sequence reads: CASREGLSPLHF. The CDR3 DNA follows: TGTGCCAGCAGAGAAGGGCTATCACCCCTCCACTTT.